The sequence of this TCR beta chain was determined in a study of OX40 agonist ivuxolimab in advanced cancers. Study in general: All patients had ivuxolimab intravenously every 2 weeks at 0.01 to 10 mg/kg.

Produced via immunoSEQ multiplex PCR; TCRdb's table is partial and in-frame only. The sample records approximately 74,000 clones, about 90% being singletons. This CDR3 has 16 amino acids. Trimming stripped 0 bases from V and 0 bases from J, with 9 bases between. The germline V gene has CDR1 SGHRS and CDR2 YFSETQ. The clonotype was recovered from an adult with an advanced solid tumor such as melanoma, head and neck, liver or kidney cancer. The source material was CD4+ or CD8+ T cells sorted from blood, sampled in a trial of the OX40 agonist ivuxolimab. The rearrangement links TRBV5-1 to TRBJ2-2; tentative D call: TRBD1 (6 bases). This chain's CDR3 is CASSLDTGSNTGELFF. The CDR3 coding sequence is TGCGCCAGCAGCTTGGATACAGGGTCGAACACCGGGGAGCTGTTTTTT.